This T cell receptor (beta chain) was found in a study of CXCR3-negative and CXCR3-positive naive CD8 T cells. Across the whole study: Per library, roughly 1.6 +/- 0.3 million reads; roughly 150 million TRB reads overall.

Findings of the study overall: Comparison of naive CXCR3-negative and CXCR3-positive cells revealed similar TRBV-TRBJ usage, while memory cells differed. Greater hydrophobicity was found in TRB CDR3s of CXCR3-positive naive cells than of CXCR3-negative naive cells.

Naive CD8+ T cells displayed a CD45RO-CCR7+CD27+CD95- phenotype. UMI-labeled 5' RACE TRB cDNA libraries were prepared from the cells. No DNA is given; TCRdb re-called the 5' RACE reads and lists each CDR3 protein once. The sample totals around 81,000 distinct CDR3 sequences; its top ten clones hold around 1.6%. CDR3 length: 16 residues. Looked up from germline, CDR1 is MDHEN and CDR2 is SYDVKM. Concerning this clonotype: Its antigen is not known.

The chain uses TRBV28 and TRBJ2-7; TCRdb lists TRBD1, though no DNA is available to test this call. This receptor was identified in a human donor in good health. Some clones in this sample may be carry-over from other donors' samples. Sequencing used naive CXCR3- CD8+ T cells from blood. Noted subset: CD45RO-CCR7+CD27+CD95- naive CD8+ T cells lacking CXCR3 (TNR3-). The CDR3 loop reads CASSLWGTGASYEQYF.